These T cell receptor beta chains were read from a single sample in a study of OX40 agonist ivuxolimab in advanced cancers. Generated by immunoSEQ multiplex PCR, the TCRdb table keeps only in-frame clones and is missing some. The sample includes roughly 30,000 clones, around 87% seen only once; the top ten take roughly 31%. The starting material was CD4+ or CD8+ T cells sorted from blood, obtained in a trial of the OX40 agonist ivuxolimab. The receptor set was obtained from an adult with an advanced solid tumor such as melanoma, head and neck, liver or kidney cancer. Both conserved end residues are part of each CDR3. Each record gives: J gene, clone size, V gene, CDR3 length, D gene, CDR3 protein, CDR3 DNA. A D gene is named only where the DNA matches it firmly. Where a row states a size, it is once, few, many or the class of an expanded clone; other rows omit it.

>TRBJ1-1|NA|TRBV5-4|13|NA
CASSFKGDTEAFF
TGTGCCAGCAGCTTTAAAGGGGACACTGAAGCTTTCTTT
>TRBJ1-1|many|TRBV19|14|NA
CASSIGGGNTEAFF
TGTGCCAGTAGTATCGGGGGAGGGAACACTGAAGCTTTCTTT
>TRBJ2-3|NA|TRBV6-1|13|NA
CASSPGITDTQYF
TGTGCCAGCAGCCCAGGAATCACAGATACGCAGTATTTT
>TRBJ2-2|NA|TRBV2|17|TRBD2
CASMGLAGGVNTGELFF
TGTGCCAGCATGGGGCTAGCGGGGGGCGTAAACACCGGGGAGCTGTTTTTT
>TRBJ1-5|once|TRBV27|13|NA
CASGWSSNQPQHF
TGTGCCAGCGGGTGGAGTAGCAATCAGCCCCAGCATTTT
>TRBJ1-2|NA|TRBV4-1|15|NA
CASSQAKGGTDGYTF
TGCGCCAGCAGCCAAGCAAAGGGGGGGACCGATGGCTACACCTTC
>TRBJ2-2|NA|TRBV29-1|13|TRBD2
CSVVLAVAGELFF
TGCAGCGTTGTGCTAGCGGTTGCCGGGGAGCTGTTTTTT
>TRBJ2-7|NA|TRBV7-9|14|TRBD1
CASSLLTGGGEQYF
TGTGCCAGCAGCTTACTGACAGGGGGCGGAGAGCAGTACTTC
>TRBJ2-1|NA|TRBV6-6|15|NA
CASRSGTDSYNEQFF
TGTGCCAGCAGATCCGGGACGGACTCCTACAATGAGCAGTTCTTC
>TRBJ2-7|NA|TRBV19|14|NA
CASSMLAGPGEQYF
TGTGCCAGTAGTATGTTGGCAGGGCCAGGCGAGCAGTACTTC
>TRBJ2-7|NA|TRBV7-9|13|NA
CASSLAGRNEQYF
TGTGCCAGCAGCTTAGCAGGGAGGAACGAGCAGTACTTC
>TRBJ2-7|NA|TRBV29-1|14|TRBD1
CSVEVGRGPYEQYF
TGCAGCGTTGAAGTCGGCAGGGGGCCCTACGAGCAGTACTTC
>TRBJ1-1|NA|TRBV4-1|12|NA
CASSQDLARAFF
TGCGCCAGCAGCCAAGACTTGGCCCGAGCTTTCTTT
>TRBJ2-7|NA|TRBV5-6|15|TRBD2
CASSGRQGGAYEQYF
TGTGCCAGCAGCGGGAGGCAGGGAGGGGCCTACGAGCAGTACTTC
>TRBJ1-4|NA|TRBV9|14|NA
CASSPETTNEKLFF
TGTGCCAGCAGCCCCGAGACAACTAATGAAAAACTGTTTTTT
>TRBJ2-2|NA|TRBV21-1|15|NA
CASSKSGVNTGELFF
TGTGCCAGCAGCAAATCTGGGGTAAACACCGGGGAGCTGTTTTTT
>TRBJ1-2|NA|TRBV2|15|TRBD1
CASSGQGAGNYGYTF
TGTGCCAGCAGTGGACAGGGGGCCGGGAACTATGGCTACACCTTC
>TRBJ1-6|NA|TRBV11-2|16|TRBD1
CASSLGQPLYNSPLHF
TGTGCCAGCAGCTTGGGACAGCCACTCTATAATTCACCCCTCCACTTT
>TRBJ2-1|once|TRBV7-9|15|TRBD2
CASSSQSGGADEQFF
TGTGCCAGCAGCTCCCAGAGCGGGGGGGCCGATGAGCAGTTCTTC
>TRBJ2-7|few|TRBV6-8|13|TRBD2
CASSWGLAFEQYF
TGTGCCAGCAGTTGGGGACTAGCGTTCGAGCAGTACTTC
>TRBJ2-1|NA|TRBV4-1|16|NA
CASSQGAGDYGHEQFF
TGCGCCAGCAGCCAAGGGGCAGGGGACTATGGGCATGAGCAGTTCTTC
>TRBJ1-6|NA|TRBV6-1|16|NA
CASSEMGATYNSPLHF
TGTGCCAGCAGTGAAATGGGGGCGACCTATAATTCACCCCTCCACTTT
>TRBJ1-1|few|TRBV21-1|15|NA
CASLLDRLANTEAFF
TGTGCCAGTTTATTGGACAGGCTAGCGAACACTGAAGCTTTCTTT
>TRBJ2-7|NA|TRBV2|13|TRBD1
CASSGDSSYEQYF
TGTGCCAGCAGTGGGGACAGCTCCTACGAGCAGTACTTC
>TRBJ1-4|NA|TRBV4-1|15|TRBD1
CASSQAGRGDKKLFF
TGCGCCAGCAGCCAAGCGGGCAGGGGGGATAAAAAACTGTTTTTT
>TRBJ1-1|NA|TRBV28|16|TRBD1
CASRITGGGGNTEAFF
TGTGCCAGCAGAATAACAGGGGGCGGAGGGAACACTGAAGCTTTCTTT
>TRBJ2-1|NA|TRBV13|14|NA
CASSSWGPGNEQFF
TGTGCCAGCAGCTCCTGGGGGCCGGGGAATGAGCAGTTCTTC
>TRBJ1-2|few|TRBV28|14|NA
CASRDAGDPYGYTF
TGTGCCAGCAGGGATGCCGGGGACCCGTATGGCTACACCTTC
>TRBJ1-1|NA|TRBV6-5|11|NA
CASSYGTEAFF
TGTGCCAGCAGTTATGGTACCGAAGCTTTCTTT
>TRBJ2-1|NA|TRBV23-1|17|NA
CASSPGAGESSYNEQFF
TGCGCCAGCAGTCCAGGAGCAGGGGAGAGCTCCTACAATGAGCAGTTCTTC
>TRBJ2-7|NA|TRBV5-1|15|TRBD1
CASSWAGTGFYEQYF
TGCGCCAGCAGCTGGGCCGGGACAGGGTTCTACGAGCAGTACTTC
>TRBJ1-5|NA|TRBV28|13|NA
CASTGQGYQPQHF
TGTGCCAGCACTGGTCAGGGCTATCAGCCCCAGCATTTT
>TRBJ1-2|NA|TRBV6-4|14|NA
CASSDRDRAYGYTF
TGTGCCAGCAGTGACCGAGACAGAGCCTATGGCTACACCTTC
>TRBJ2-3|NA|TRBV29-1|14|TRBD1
CSVEGQGGTDTQYF
TGCAGCGTCGAAGGACAGGGAGGCACAGATACGCAGTATTTT
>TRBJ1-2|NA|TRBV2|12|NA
CASFQGIYGYTF
TGTGCCAGCTTTCAGGGTATCTATGGCTACACCTTC
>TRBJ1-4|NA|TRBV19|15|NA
CASSIVGDPRAKLFF
TGTGCCAGTAGTATAGTAGGGGACCCGAGGGCAAAACTGTTTTTT
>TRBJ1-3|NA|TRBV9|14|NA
CASSAGFSGNTIYF
TGTGCCAGCAGTGCAGGGTTCTCTGGAAACACCATATATTTT
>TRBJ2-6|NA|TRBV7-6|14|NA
CASSWGIGANVLTF
TGTGCCAGCAGCTGGGGGATAGGGGCCAACGTCCTGACTTTC
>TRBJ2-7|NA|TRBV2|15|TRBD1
CASSLDRDPGYEQYF
TGTGCCAGCAGCCTGGACAGGGACCCTGGATACGAGCAGTACTTC
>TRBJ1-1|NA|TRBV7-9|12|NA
CASSFHDSEAFF
TGTGCCAGCAGCTTCCACGATTCTGAAGCTTTCTTT